The 17 T cell receptor beta chains reported below all come from one sample, sequenced in a study of beta chain features in type 1 diabetes. The study reverse transcribed the entire isolated RNA, so it sequenced expressed TCRB transcripts. Sequencing was performed with immunoSEQ multiplex PCR; in TCRdb, only in-frame clones are kept and a portion is missing. Of under 450,000 clones in the sample, about 15% are singletons; the top ten hold approximately 0.035%. The sample comprised naive CD4+ T cells from blood. These receptors were collected from a man aged 25 to 40 in good health.

V usage is TRBV15 and J usage is TRBJ2-1; the D call may be TRBD1 or TRBD2 (5 bases each). Germline V gene data show CDR1 as LNHNV and CDR2 as YYDKDF (reference sequence). V shed 0 bases and J shed 7 bases, with 13 bases lying between them. This CDR3 is built from 15 residues. The chain's CDR3 is CATSRDLTGLNEQFF. CDR3 nucleotides: TGTGCCACCAGCAGAGATCTTACGGGGCTTAATGAGCAGTTCTTC.

The chain couples TRBV9 to TRBJ1-4; D might be TRBD1 (6 bases). Germline assignment: CDR1 SGDLS and CDR2 YYNGEE. CDR3 length: 14 residues. The ends were cut back, 0 bases at V and 5 bases at J, with 8 bases in the middle. The CDR3 DNA reads as TGTGCCAGCAGCGTAGGACAGGTCAATGAAAAACTGTTTTTT. Its protein product is CASSVGQVNEKLFF. Using reference TRBV9 and TRBJ1-4 for the parts outside the CDR3, the full variable domain is DSGVTQTPKHLITATGQRVTLRCSPRSGDLSVYWYQQSLDQGLQFLIQYYNGEERAKGNILERFSAQQFPDLHSELNLSSLELGDSALYFCASSVGQVNEKLFFGSGTQLSVL.

J is TRBJ2-7 and V is TRBV29-1, with 10 bases matching TRBD1. Per the germline V gene, CDR1 is SQVTM and CDR2 is ANQGSEA. CDR3 length: 11 amino acids. With V trimmed by 6 bases and J by 6 bases, 2 bases remained unmatched. CDR3 protein: CSVWTGGEQYV. The DNA for the CDR3 is TGCAGCGTCTGGACAGGGGGCGAGCAGTACGTC.

The table lists this clone with a few counts. The rearrangement joins TRBV27 to TRBJ1-1, with a possible D match to TRBD1 (5 bases). With 4 bases removed from V and 7 bases from J, the gap between germline ends came to 16 bases. The length of the CDR3 is 14 residues. CDR1 MNHEY and CDR2 SMNVEV come from the germline V gene (reference sequence). The CDR3 reads CASSWEGVKGEAFF. CDR3 nucleotide sequence: TGTGCCAGCAGTTGGGAAGGGGTTAAAGGTGAAGCTTTCTTT.

This clone was observed at least ten times. Here the CDR3 reads CAWSAGTPAQFF. The CDR3 coding sequence is TGTGCCTGGAGTGCCGGGACACCGGCTCAGTTCTTC. The chain employs TRBV30 and TRBJ2-1; D is perhaps TRBD1 (6 bases). This CDR3 contains 12 residues. V was clipped by 1 base and J by 13 bases, with 14 bases between them. CDR1 and CDR2 (germline): GTSNPN, SVGIG (reference sequence).

This clone was detected a few times. The chain couples TRBV29-1 to TRBJ2-3; D perhaps matches TRBD2 (6 bases). This CDR3 spans 12 amino acids. The V gene's germline CDR1 is SQVTM and CDR2 ANQGSEA. With 6 bases removed from V and 6 bases from J, the gap between germline ends came to 13 bases. The CDR3 coding sequence is TGCAGCGTGGCACTAGCAAAGGATACGCAGTATTTT. Translating gives CSVALAKDTQYF.

The chain is built from TRBV25-1 and TRBJ2-2, with a possible D match to TRBD2 (6 bases). This CDR3 spans 17 amino acids. Trimming cost V 2 bases and J 3 bases, with 16 bases left between them. Germline V lookup: CDR1 MGHDK, CDR2 SYGVNS. As DNA, the CDR3 is TGTGCCAGCAGTGAACCCGGACCTCCGGGGGACACCGGGGAGCTGTTTTTT. This gives the protein CASSEPGPPGDTGELFF.

This clone turned up a few times. The chain links TRBV18 to TRBJ2-1; D is ambiguous. V was cut by 1 base and J by 4 bases, with 11 bases left in between. The CDR3 has 15 amino acids. Germline V lookup: CDR1 KGHSH, CDR2 LQKENI. The CDR3 here is CASSPQDLRYNEQFF. Written as DNA, the CDR3 is TGTGCCAGCTCACCACAGGATTTAAGGTACAATGAGCAGTTCTTC. Variable domain in full (rest from reference TRBV18 and TRBJ2-1): NAGVMQNPRHLVRRRGQEARLRCSPMKGHSHVYWYRQLPEEGLKFMVYLQKENIIDESGMPKERFSAEFPKEGPSILRIQQVVRGDSAAYFCASSPQDLRYNEQFFGPGTRLTVL.

CDR3 nucleotide sequence: TGTGCCAGCAGCTACCTACCTAGCGGGAGGGCAAGCACAGATACGCAGTATTTT. This codes for CASSYLPSGRASTDTQYF. The V gene is TRBV7-2, the J gene TRBJ2-3; TRBD2 agrees at 12 bases. The CDR3 spans 18 residues. Germline assignment: CDR1 SGHTA and CDR2 FQGNSA. Losses at the gene ends were 4 bases for V and 0 bases for J; bases not matched to a gene: 8.

This clone was seen a few times. V and J are TRBV6-6 and TRBJ2-5; D is undetermined. Germline values: CDR1 MNHNY, CDR2 SVGAGI (reference sequence). The CDR3 is 12 amino acids. Trimming cost V 7 bases and J 2 bases, with 8 bases left between them. CDR3 sequence (DNA): TGTGCCAGCACGTCCCGACAAGAGACCCAGTACTTC. Protein product: CASTSRQETQYF.

The gene calls are TRBV21-1 and TRBJ1-2. TRBV21-1 counts as a pseudogene. The CDR3 contains 13 residues. The CDR3 bases are TGTGCCAGACAGCCTCTAGGATCCTATGGCTACACCTTC. This sequence encodes CARQPLGSYGYTF.

The rearrangement links TRBV25-1 to TRBJ2-1, with a tentative D call TRBD2 (5 bases). V gave up 9 bases and J gave up 12 bases, with 21 bases separating them. The CDR3 loop spans 13 amino acids. Germline assignment: CDR1 MGHDK and CDR2 SYGVNS. CDR3 loop: CASGAPPRGRQFF. The CDR3 nucleotides are TGTGCCAGTGGTGCCCCCCCACGGGGTAGGCAGTTCTTC.

The rearrangement links TRBV29-1 to TRBJ2-1, with D perhaps matching TRBD1 or TRBD2 (5 bases each). The CDR3 length is 18 residues. Per germline, CDR1 SQVTM and CDR2 ANQGSEA. Trimming took off 5 bases at V and 7 bases at J, with 30 bases between the two ends. In nucleotides, the CDR3 is TGCAGCGTTAGGGGATCGGGACCACCAAATTACGGTTGGAATGAGCAGTTCTTC. This sequence encodes CSVRGSGPPNYGWNEQFF.

This rearrangement joins TRBV18 to TRBJ2-3; TRBD2 aligns across 7 bases. CDR1 KGHSH and CDR2 LQKENI come from the germline V gene. This CDR3 spans 15 amino acids. Trimming cost V 0 bases and J 0 bases; bases outside gene matches: 0. CDR3 in DNA: TGTGCCAGCTCACCACCGGGACTAAGCACAGATACGCAGTATTTT. Its protein product is CASSPPGLSTDTQYF.

This clone was counted between two and nine times. This may arise from a read error, as a much more abundant clone is one base away. Other DNA sequences in this specimen translate into the identical CDR3. V is TRBV11-3 and J is TRBJ2-5; no definite D call. CDR3 length: 11 residues. Looked up from germline, CDR1 is SGHNT and CDR2 is YENEEA. Trimming pared 1 base from V and 5 bases from J, leaving 2 bases between. The CDR3 DNA sequence: TGTGCCAGCAGCTTAGGGGAGACCCAGTACTTC. This codes for CASSLGETQYF.

The chain uses TRBV25-1 and TRBJ2-7; unclear D gene. The V gene's germline CDR1 is MGHDK and CDR2 SYGVNS. CDR3 length: 14 amino acids. V lost 6 bases to trimming and J lost 3 bases, with 15 bases between them. CDR3 coding DNA: TGTGCCAGCAGGAAGTCCCTGGTCGGCTACGAGCAGTACTTC. Translation: CASRKSLVGYEQYF.

This clone showed up just a few times. V gene TRBV7-2 combines with J gene TRBJ2-7; D is unclear. CDR3 length: 16 amino acids. In germline, CDR1 is SGHTA, CDR2 FQGNSA. V lost 4 bases and J lost 1, with 17 bases in between. CDR3 region: CASSSQGRTLSYEQYF. CDR3 DNA: TGTGCCAGCAGCTCCCAAGGACGAACCCTTTCCTACGAGCAGTACTTC.